The 20 T cell receptor beta chains in this list originate from one sample, sequenced in a study of T cells in Graves' hyperthyroidism and ophthalmopathy. Researchers amplified the TCR beta CDR3 regions from RNA transcripts. First-round RT-PCR with HTBI primers amplified the TCR CDR3 region. TCRdb independently ran MiXCR on the multiplex PCR reads; one entry per CDR3 protein. Of 300,000 to 400,000 distinct CDR3 sequences listed, about 21% are singletons. The material sequenced was blood. Source of these receptors: a woman aged 45-59 years with Graves' hyperthyroidism.

The sample holds a few counts of this clonotype. This chain uses TRBV12-3 or TRBV12-4 with TRBJ2-3, with D tentatively TRBD1 (6 bases). Trimming took 2 bases from V and 0 from J, leaving 9 bases between them. The CDR3 length is 15 residues. The DNA of the CDR3 is TGTGCCAGCAGTTTAACGGACAGCAGCACAGATACGCAGTATTTT. It translates to CASSLTDSSTDTQYF.

This clonotype was found many times. J is TRBJ1-1 and V is TRBV7-9; D unresolved. V was cut by 4 bases and J by 1 base, with 13 bases left in between. The germline gives CDR1 SEHNR, CDR2 FQNEAQ (reference sequence). The CDR3 is 15 residues long. This chain's CDR3 is CASSSLQMGNTEAFF. The CDR3 DNA reads TGTGCCAGCAGCTCTCTCCAAATGGGGAACACTGAAGCTTTCTTT.

There are many counts of this clonotype. The V call is TRBV20-1, the J call TRBJ2-7, with 16 bases lining up with TRBD2. Germline V gives CDR1 DFQATT, CDR2 SNEGSKA (reference sequence). This CDR3 region has 17 residues. Losses at the gene ends were 3 bases for V and 5 bases for J; bases not matched to a gene: 10. CDR3 nucleotide sequence: TGCAGTGCTAGCTCCCCGGGACTAGCGGGAGGGCCAGACGAGCAGTACTTC. Translating gives CSASSPGLAGGPDEQYF.

The sample holds a few counts of this clonotype. J is TRBJ2-6 and V is TRBV9; D ambiguous. Germline-derived CDR1 and CDR2 are SGDLS and YYNGEE. The V gene lost 4 bases and the J gene lost 0 bases, with 8 bases spanning the gap. CDR3 length equals 15 residues. The CDR3 nucleotides read TGTGCCAGCAGCCTCCACGCCTCTGGGGCCAACGTCCTGACTTTC. This sequence encodes CASSLHASGANVLTF. The full variable domain, completed using reference TRBV9 and TRBJ2-6, is DSGVTQTPKHLITATGQRVTLRCSPRSGDLSVYWYQQSLDQGLQFLIQYYNGEERAKGNILERFSAQQFPDLHSELNLSSLELGDSALYFCASSLHASGANVLTFGAGSRLTVL.

For the CDR3, the DNA is TGTGCCAGCAATCAGGGGGCGAAAACGAACACTGAAGCTTTCTTT. Its protein product is CASNQGAKTNTEAFF. The chain carries TRBV6-1 and TRBJ1-1; 8 positions match TRBD1. From germline, CDR1 is MNHNS and CDR2 SASEGT. The trim removed 7 bases at V and 1 base at J, leaving 8 bases unmatched. This CDR3 is 15 amino acids long.

This clonotype was observed at least ten times. The V and J genes are TRBV28 and TRBJ2-7; D gene unclear. Trimming removed 6 bases from V and 7 bases from J, with 10 bases in between. This CDR3 comprises 11 residues. Germline loops: CDR1 MDHEN, CDR2 SYDVKM. The CDR3 nucleotides are TGTGCCAGCAGCTCTCGTTGGGAGCAGTACTTC. Translation: CASSSRWEQYF.

This clonotype was seen many times. The chain has TRBV20-1 and TRBJ2-7; D might be TRBD2 (6 bases). This CDR3 is 13 amino acids long. V was shortened by 5 bases and J by 3 bases, with 14 bases between the two germline ends. Germline-derived CDR1 and CDR2 are DFQATT and SNEGSKA (reference sequence). The chain's CDR3 is CSAYETRVYEQYF. For the CDR3, the DNA is TGCAGTGCTTATGAGACTAGGGTCTACGAGCAGTACTTC.

This clonotype was seen more than once but under ten times. The gene calls are TRBV5-1 and TRBJ2-3; D is possibly TRBD1 (6 bases). The CDR3 is 14 amino acids. V lost 3 bases, J lost 1 base, and 9 bases lay in between. Germline V gives CDR1 SGHRS, CDR2 YFSETQ. The CDR3 DNA is TGCGCCAGCAGCTCGAAGGGGGGCACAGATACGCAGTATTTT. Amino acid sequence: CASSSKGGTDTQYF.

This clonotype was seen repeatedly, ten times or more. The chain employs TRBV5-1 and TRBJ1-1; D gene uncertain. CDR1 and CDR2 from the germline V gene are SGHRS and YFSETQ. The CDR3 runs to 14 residues. Trimming removed 0 bases at V and 5 bases at J, with 11 bases between. CDR3 loop: CASSLGHGSTEAFF. The CDR3 coding sequence is TGCGCCAGCAGCTTGGGCCATGGGTCGACTGAAGCTTTCTTT.

The genes are TRBV15 and TRBJ2-1; tentatively, D is TRBD2 (6 bases). The CDR3 extends over 13 amino acids. V was clipped by 6 bases and J by 4 bases, with 10 bases between them. Germline CDR1 and CDR2: LNHNV and YYDKDF (reference sequence). The CDR3: CATSRERYNEQFF. DNA of the CDR3: TGTGCCACCAGTCGGGAGAGGTACAATGAGCAGTTCTTC. The full variable domain, with the rest looked up from reference TRBV15 and TRBJ2-1, is DAMVIQNPRYQVTQFGKPVTLSCSQTLNHNVMYWYQQKSSQAPKLLFHYYDKDFNNEADTPDNFQSRRPNTSFCFLDIRSPGLGDTAMYLCATSRERYNEQFFGPGTRLTVL.

This clonotype was seen ten or more times. The chain links TRBV3-1 to TRBJ1-5; perhaps TRBD1 as D (6 bases). The CDR3 consists of 16 residues. Trimming removed 1 base from V and 3 bases from J, with 13 bases in between. The germline V gene encodes CDR1 LGHDT and CDR2 YNNKEL (reference sequence). Here the CDR3 reads CASSQGSGGNNQPQHF. The CDR3, as DNA: TGTGCCAGCAGCCAAGGGTCGGGGGGCAACAATCAGCCCCAGCATTTT.

This clonotype was counted ten times or more. The genes are TRBV6-1 and TRBJ2-5; 9 bases are a match to TRBD1. Germline CDR1 reads MNHNS; CDR2 reads SASEGT. The V segment lost 2 bases and the J segment 4 bases; nucleotides outside the gene matches: 14. The CDR3 runs to 18 residues. CDR3 in amino acids: CASSEFYSTGGTRETQYF. CDR3 nucleotides: TGTGCCAGCAGTGAATTTTATTCGACAGGGGGAACAAGAGAGACCCAGTACTTC.

This clonotype was recorded at least ten times. The V gene is TRBV20-1, the J gene TRBJ2-7; no definite D call. The CDR3 runs 12 residues. Germline CDR1 is DFQATT and CDR2 is SNEGSKA (reference sequence). V lost 1 base and J lost 4, with 8 bases in between. The CDR3 region has the DNA TGCAGTGCTAGAGGGGCCTGGTACGAGCAGTACTTC. This encodes CSARGAWYEQYF.

The CDR3 nucleotides read TGTGCCAGCAGCGCAACGACAGGGTCCTACGAGCAGTACTTC. It encodes CASSATTGSYEQYF. J is TRBJ2-7 and V is TRBV11-2, with 7 bases lining up with TRBD1. The CDR3 runs 14 residues. Germline V gives CDR1 SGHAT, CDR2 FQNNGV. J gave up 1 base and V 5 bases, and 5 bases lay outside the gene matches.

At least ten counts were recorded for this clonotype. The V and J genes are TRBV7-3 and TRBJ2-3; D remains ambiguous. V was pared by 5 bases and J by 4 bases, with 10 bases between. This CDR3 region has 13 residues. Per germline, CDR1 SGHTA and CDR2 FQGTGA. The CDR3: CASSPKSPDTQYF. The CDR3 DNA reads TGTGCCAGCAGCCCAAAGTCCCCAGATACGCAGTATTTT.

This clonotype showed up many times. The chain uses TRBV6-1 and TRBJ1-5; the D gene is possibly TRBD1 (6 bases). The germline gives CDR1 MNHNS, CDR2 SASEGT. The CDR3 runs 16 residues. V lost 0 bases and J 0 bases, leaving 9 bases between the germline ends. This CDR3 is CASSEAVGHSNQPQHF. CDR3 nucleotides: TGTGCCAGCAGTGAAGCTGTGGGACATAGCAATCAGCCCCAGCATTTT.

Worth noting for this clonotype: A much more abundant neighbour one base away suggests this may be a read error. The chain links TRBV20-1 to TRBJ2-1; 8 positions match TRBD2. Germline-derived CDR1 and CDR2 are DFQATT and SNEGSKA (reference sequence). The CDR3 sequence is 16 residues long. The J segment lost 0 bases and the V segment lost 5 bases, leaving 9 bases of the junction unmatched. CDR3 amino acids: CSAQTPSGRSYNEQFF. CDR3 sequence (DNA): TGCAGTGCTCAAACACCTAGCGGGCGCTCCTACAATGAGCAGTTCTTC.

The table lists this clonotype with a few counts. The rearrangement uses TRBV11-3 and TRBJ2-5; D ambiguous. With 4 bases removed from V and 4 bases from J, the gap between germline ends came to 13 bases. This CDR3 contains 14 residues. Germline values: CDR1 SGHNT, CDR2 YENEEA. In nucleotides, the CDR3 is TGTGCCAGCAGCTCCCGCCGGGTCCTAGAGACCCAGTACTTC. Translating gives CASSSRRVLETQYF. The variable domain in full, completed from reference TRBV11-3 and TRBJ2-5, reads EAGVVQSPRYKIIEKKQPVAFWCNPISGHNTLYWYLQNLGQGPELLIRYENEEAVDDSQLPKDRFSAERLKGVDSTLKIQPAELGDSAVYLCASSSRRVLETQYFGPGTRLLVL.

This clonotype showed up many times. This chain links TRBV5-1 with TRBJ2-1; D not resolved. The CDR3 spans 13 residues. V lost 1 base to trimming and J lost 9 bases, with 11 bases between them. Germline V CDR1 and CDR2: SGHRS, YFSETQ. The CDR3 DNA reads as TGCGCCAGCAGCTTGTGGGGTCGGTTTGAGCAGTTCTTC. Translating it yields CASSLWGRFEQFF.

This clonotype was detected many times. Here the CDR3 reads CATSRQGGSYEQYF. DNA for the CDR3: TGTGCCACCAGTAGACAGGGAGGGTCCTACGAGCAGTACTTC. This chain links TRBV15 with TRBJ2-7; D possibly uses TRBD1 or TRBD2 (7 bases each). The CDR3 is made up of 14 amino acids. Trimming removed 6 bases from V and 1 base from J, with 13 bases in between. CDR1 and CDR2 (germline): LNHNV, YYDKDF (reference sequence).